Each of the 4 T cell receptor beta chains below was sequenced from the same sample in a study of blood T cell repertoires in COVID-19. Produced via immunoSEQ multiplex PCR; TCRdb's table is partial and in-frame only. Of about 170,000 clones listed, 83% are singletons. The source material was peripheral blood. All receptors come from a woman of 80 years or more with acute or convalescent COVID-19.

This clone occurred a few times. The chain recombines TRBV12-5 with TRBJ2-5; 9 nucleotides agree with TRBD2. The CDR3 has 15 residues. Germline assignment: CDR1 LGHNT and CDR2 FRNRAP. V was pared by 2 bases and J by 6 bases, with 7 bases of the junction left unmatched. CDR3 loop: CASGLPSGRLQTQYF. The CDR3 bases are TGTGCTAGTGGTTTGCCCAGCGGGAGGTTACAGACCCAGTACTTC.

This chain connects TRBV5-1 to TRBJ1-2; D is unresolved. Trimming removed 4 bases at V and 6 bases at J, with 10 bases between. The CDR3 consists of 12 residues. The germline V gene has CDR1 SGHRS and CDR2 YFSETQ. CDR3 in DNA: TGCGCCAGCAGCGAGAGAGGCCATGGCTACACCTTC. This encodes CASSERGHGYTF.

This chain connects TRBV18 to TRBJ2-1; TRBD1 agrees at 8 bases. The CDR3 runs 16 residues. V was pared by 6 bases and J by 5 bases, with 12 bases of the junction left unmatched. The germline V gene encodes CDR1 KGHSH and CDR2 LQKENI. The CDR3, as DNA: TGTGCCAGCTCGGACATAACAGGGGGGACGGACAATGAGCAGTTCTTC. Translating it yields CASSDITGGTDNEQFF.

The V call is TRBV2, the J call TRBJ1-6; D gene unclear. Trimming cost V 3 bases and J 1 base, with 10 bases left between them. This CDR3 has 16 residues. Germline V lookup: CDR1 SNHLY, CDR2 FYNNEI. The CDR3 loop reads CASSEGVGSYNSPLHF. The CDR3 DNA follows: TGTGCCAGCAGTGAGGGAGTGGGGTCCTATAATTCACCCCTCCACTTT.